The subject of this entry is one T cell receptor beta chain. Every sample had a minimum of 6 million PBMCs isolated. At least 6 micrograms of total RNA were extracted per sample. This entry is derived from a study of blood T cells in healthy people across ages. There are 13 residues in the CDR3. Germline V gene data show CDR1 as DFQATT and CDR2 as SNEGSKA (reference sequence). J was trimmed by 6 bases and V by 1 base; bases with no gene match: 0. Sample-barcoded 5' priming and a J-beta primer mix drove a second PCR of about 6 to 12 cycles. TCRdb used MiXCR to reprocess the 5' RACE reads, holding one entry per CDR3 protein. The table has about 680,000 distinct CDR3 sequences, around 45% seen once; the top ten hold roughly 30%.

Sequencing was carried out using blood. This TCR was recovered from a woman aged 55-70 years in good health. The chain employs TRBV20-1 and TRBJ1-6, with TRBD1 matching 7 bases. CDR3 in amino acids: CSARGQGNSPLHF. The CDR3 DNA reads as TGCAGTGCTAGAGGACAGGGTAATTCACCCCTCCACTTT.